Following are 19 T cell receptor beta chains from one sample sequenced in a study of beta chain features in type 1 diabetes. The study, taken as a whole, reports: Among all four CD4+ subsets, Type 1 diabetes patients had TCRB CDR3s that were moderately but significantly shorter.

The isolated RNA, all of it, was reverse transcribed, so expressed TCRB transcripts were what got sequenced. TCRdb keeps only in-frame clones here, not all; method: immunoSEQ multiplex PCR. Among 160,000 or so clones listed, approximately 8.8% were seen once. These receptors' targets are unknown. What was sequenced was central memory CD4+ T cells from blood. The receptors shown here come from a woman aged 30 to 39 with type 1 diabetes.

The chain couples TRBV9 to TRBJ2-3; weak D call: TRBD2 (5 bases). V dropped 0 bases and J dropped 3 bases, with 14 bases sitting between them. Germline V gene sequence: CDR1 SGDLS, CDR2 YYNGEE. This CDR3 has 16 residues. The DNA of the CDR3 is TGTGCCAGCAGCGTAGGCGTGGGAGCGAGGACAGATACGCAGTATTTT. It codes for CASSVGVGARTDTQYF.

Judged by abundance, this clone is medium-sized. CDR3 nucleotide sequence: TGTGCCAGCAGCCAAGCTGCGGGAGGTGGAGATACGCAGTATTTT. Translating it yields CASSQAAGGGDTQYF. V usage is TRBV4-2 and J usage is TRBJ2-3; 8 nucleotides line up with TRBD2. Germline CDR1 LGHNA, CDR2 YNFKEQ. The J segment lost 5 bases and the V segment lost 1 base, leaving 5 bases of the junction unmatched. The CDR3 totals 15 residues.

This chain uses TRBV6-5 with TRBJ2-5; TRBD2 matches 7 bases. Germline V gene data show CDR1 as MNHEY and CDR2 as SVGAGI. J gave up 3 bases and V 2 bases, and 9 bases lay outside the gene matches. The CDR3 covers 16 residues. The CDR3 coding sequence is TGTGCCAGCAGTTACCTGGGAGGGGATCGGGAAGAGACCCAGTACTTC. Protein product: CASSYLGGDREETQYF.

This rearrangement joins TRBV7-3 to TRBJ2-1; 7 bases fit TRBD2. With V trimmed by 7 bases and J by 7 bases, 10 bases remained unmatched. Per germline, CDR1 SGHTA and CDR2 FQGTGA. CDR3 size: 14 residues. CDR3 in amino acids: CASTSAGEWNEQFF. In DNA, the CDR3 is TGTGCCAGCACAAGCGCGGGAGAGTGGAATGAGCAGTTCTTC.

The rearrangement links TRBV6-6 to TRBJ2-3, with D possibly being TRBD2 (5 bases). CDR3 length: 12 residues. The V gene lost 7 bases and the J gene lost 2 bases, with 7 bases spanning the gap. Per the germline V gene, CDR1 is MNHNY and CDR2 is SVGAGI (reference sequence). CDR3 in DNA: TGTGCCAGCACCCTAGCCACAGATACGCAGTATTTT. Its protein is CASTLATDTQYF.

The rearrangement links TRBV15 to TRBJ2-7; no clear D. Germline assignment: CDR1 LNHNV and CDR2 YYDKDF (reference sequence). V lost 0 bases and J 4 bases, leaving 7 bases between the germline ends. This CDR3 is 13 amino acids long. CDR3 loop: CATSREPGYEQYF. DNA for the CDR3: TGTGCCACCAGCAGAGAGCCCGGGTACGAGCAGTACTTC.

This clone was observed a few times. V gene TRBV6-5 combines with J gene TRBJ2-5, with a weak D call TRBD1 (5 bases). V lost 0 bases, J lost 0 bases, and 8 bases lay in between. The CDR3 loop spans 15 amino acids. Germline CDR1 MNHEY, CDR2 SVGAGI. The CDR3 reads CASSYSDTYQETQYF. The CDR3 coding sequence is TGTGCCAGCAGTTACTCGGACACGTACCAAGAGACCCAGTACTTC.

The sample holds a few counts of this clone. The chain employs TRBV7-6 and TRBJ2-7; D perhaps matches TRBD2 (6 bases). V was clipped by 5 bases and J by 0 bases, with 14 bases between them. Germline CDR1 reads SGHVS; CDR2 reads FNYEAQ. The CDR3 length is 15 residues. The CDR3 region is CASSPRERTSYEQYF. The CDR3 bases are TGTGCCAGCAGCCCACGGGAGCGGACCTCCTACGAGCAGTACTTC.

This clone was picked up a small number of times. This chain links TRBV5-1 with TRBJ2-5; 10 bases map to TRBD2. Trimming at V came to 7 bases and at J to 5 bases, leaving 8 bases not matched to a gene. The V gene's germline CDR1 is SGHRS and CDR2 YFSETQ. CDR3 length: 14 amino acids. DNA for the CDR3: TGCGCCAGCGGCGGGACTAGCGTTCCGGAGACCCAGTACTTC. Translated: CASGGTSVPETQYF.

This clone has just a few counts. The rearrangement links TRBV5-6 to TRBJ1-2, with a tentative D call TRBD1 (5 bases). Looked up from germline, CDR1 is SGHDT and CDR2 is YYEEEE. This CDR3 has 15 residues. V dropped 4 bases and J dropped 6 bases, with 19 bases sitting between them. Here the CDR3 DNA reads TGTGCCAGCAGCCTGAGGAGGGGAGGGGCGGATGGCTACACCTTC. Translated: CASSLRRGGADGYTF.

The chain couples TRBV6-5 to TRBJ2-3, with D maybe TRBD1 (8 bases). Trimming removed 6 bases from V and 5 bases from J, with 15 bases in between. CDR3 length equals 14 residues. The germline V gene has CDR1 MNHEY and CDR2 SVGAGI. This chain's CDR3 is CASSRTGRVDTQYF. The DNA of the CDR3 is TGTGCCAGCAGCCGGACAGGGAGGGTAGATACGCAGTATTTT.

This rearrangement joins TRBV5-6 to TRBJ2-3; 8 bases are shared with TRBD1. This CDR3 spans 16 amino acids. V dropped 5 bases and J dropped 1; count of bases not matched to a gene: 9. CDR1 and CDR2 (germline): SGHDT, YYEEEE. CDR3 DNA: TGTGCCAGCAGTCTCTCGCCGGGACAGGGCACAGATACGCAGTATTTT. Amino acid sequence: CASSLSPGQGTDTQYF.

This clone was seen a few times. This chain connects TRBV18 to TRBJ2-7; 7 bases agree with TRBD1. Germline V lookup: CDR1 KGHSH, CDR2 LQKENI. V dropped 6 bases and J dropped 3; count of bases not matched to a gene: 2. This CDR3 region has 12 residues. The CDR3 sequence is CASSGDSYEQYF. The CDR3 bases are TGTGCCAGCTCCGGGGACAGCTACGAGCAGTACTTC.

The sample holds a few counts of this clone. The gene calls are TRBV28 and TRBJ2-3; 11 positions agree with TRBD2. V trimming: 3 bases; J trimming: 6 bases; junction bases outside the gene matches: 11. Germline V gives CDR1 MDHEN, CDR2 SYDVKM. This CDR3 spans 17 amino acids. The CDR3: CASSLGTSGSRVDTQYF. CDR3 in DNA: TGTGCCAGCAGTTTGGGAACTAGCGGGAGTAGGGTGGATACGCAGTATTTT.

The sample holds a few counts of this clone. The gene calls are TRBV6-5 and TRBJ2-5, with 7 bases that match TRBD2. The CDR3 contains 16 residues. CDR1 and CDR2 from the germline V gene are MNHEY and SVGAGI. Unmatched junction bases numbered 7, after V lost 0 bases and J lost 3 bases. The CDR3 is CASSYSKASGKETQYF. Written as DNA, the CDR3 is TGTGCCAGCAGTTACTCGAAGGCTAGCGGAAAAGAGACCCAGTACTTC.

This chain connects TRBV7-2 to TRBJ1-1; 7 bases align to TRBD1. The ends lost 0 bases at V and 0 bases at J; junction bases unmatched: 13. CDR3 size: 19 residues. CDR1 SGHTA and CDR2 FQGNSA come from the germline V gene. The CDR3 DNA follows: TGTGCCAGCAGCTTAGCCCCGGGACAGATAGTGGGAATGAACACTGAAGCTTTCTTT. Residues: CASSLAPGQIVGMNTEAFF.

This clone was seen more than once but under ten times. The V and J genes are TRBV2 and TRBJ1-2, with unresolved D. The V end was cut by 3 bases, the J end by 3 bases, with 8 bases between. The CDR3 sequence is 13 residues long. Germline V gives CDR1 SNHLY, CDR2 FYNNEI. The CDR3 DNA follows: TGTGCCAGCAGTGACGGCAGGCACTATGGCTACACCTTC. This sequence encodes CASSDGRHYGYTF.

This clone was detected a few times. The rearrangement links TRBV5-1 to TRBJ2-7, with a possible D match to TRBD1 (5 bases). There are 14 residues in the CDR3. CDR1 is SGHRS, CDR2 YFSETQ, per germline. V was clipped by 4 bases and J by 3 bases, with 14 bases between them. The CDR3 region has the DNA TGCGCCAGCAGCCCGCAGGGAAATAGCTACGAGCAGTACTTC. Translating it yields CASSPQGNSYEQYF.

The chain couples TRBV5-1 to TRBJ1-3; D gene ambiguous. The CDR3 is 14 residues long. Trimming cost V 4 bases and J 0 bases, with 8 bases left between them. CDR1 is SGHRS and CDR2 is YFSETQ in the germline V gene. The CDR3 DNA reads TGCGCCAGCAGCCCCGAGCTCTCTGGAAACACCATATATTTT. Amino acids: CASSPELSGNTIYF.